The next 13 T cell receptor beta chains were all read from a single sample in a study of OX40 agonist ivuxolimab in advanced cancers. TCRdb keeps only in-frame clones here, not all; method: immunoSEQ multiplex PCR. The sample holds about 84,000 clones; about nine tenths are singletons and the top ten take approximately 0.2%. The sequencing used CD4+ or CD8+ T cells sorted from blood, collected in a trial of the OX40 agonist ivuxolimab. The receptors shown here come from an adult with an advanced solid tumor such as melanoma, head and neck, liver or kidney cancer.

This rearrangement joins TRBV2 to TRBJ2-6; 7 bases agree with TRBD2. V shed 7 bases and J 2 bases; nucleotides not matched to a gene: 2. CDR3 length: 14 amino acids. Germline V CDR1 and CDR2: SNHLY, FYNNEI. The DNA of the CDR3 is TGTGCCAGCATTGGGGGGGCTGGGGCCAACGTCCTGACTTTC. The encoded protein is CASIGGAGANVLTF.

CDR3 region: CASSLRRVEQYF. In nucleotides, the CDR3 is TGTGCCAGCAGTTTACGTCGTGTCGAGCAGTACTTC. This rearrangement joins TRBV28 to TRBJ2-7; the D is unclear. CDR3 length: 12 residues. Germline values: CDR1 MDHEN, CDR2 SYDVKM. Trimming took off 2 bases at V and 6 bases at J, with 8 bases between the two ends.

This sequence joins TRBV14 and TRBJ1-6; no firm D call. V was shortened by 4 bases and J by 0 bases, with 7 bases between the two germline ends. CDR1 is SGHDN, CDR2 FVKESK, per germline. The CDR3 has 15 amino acids. The CDR3 loop reads CASSLITSYNSPLHF. The DNA of the CDR3 is TGTGCCAGCAGCCTTATAACCTCCTATAATTCACCCCTCCACTTT.

This clone was counted between two and nine times. The chain recombines TRBV19 with TRBJ1-5, with D possibly TRBD1 on 6 matching bases. The CDR3 loop spans 16 amino acids. CDR1 LNHDA and CDR2 SQIVND come from the germline V gene (reference sequence). The ends were cut back, 3 bases at V and 3 bases at J, with 15 bases in the middle. CDR3 bases: TGTGCCAGTAGTATTAGTCGGGGGCGCGACAATCAGCCCCAGCATTTT. Encoded protein: CASSISRGRDNQPQHF.

The chain recombines TRBV29-1 with TRBJ1-3, with D perhaps TRBD1 (5 bases). From germline, CDR1 is SQVTM and CDR2 ANQGSEA. V was trimmed by 4 bases and J by 1 base, leaving 11 bases between them. The CDR3 spans 14 residues. The CDR3 loop is CSVAMGGSGNTIYF. DNA for the CDR3: TGCAGCGTTGCTATGGGGGGGTCTGGAAACACCATATATTTT.

The chain uses TRBV11-3 and TRBJ2-1; 7 bases match TRBD1. V trimming: 1 base; J trimming: 6 bases; junction bases outside the gene matches: 6. The CDR3 runs to 15 residues. CDR1 SGHNT and CDR2 YENEEA come from the germline V gene. CDR3 coding DNA: TGTGCCAGCAGCTTAGGACAGGGTGGAGGCAATGAGCAGTTCTTC. As protein: CASSLGQGGGNEQFF.

The chain employs TRBV5-1 and TRBJ2-2, with TRBD1 matching 9 bases. The ends lost 0 bases at V and 7 bases at J; junction bases unmatched: 10. Per the germline V gene, CDR1 is SGHRS and CDR2 is YFSETQ. The CDR3 covers 17 residues. The CDR3 is CASSLGPKGQGIGELFF. Written as DNA, the CDR3 is TGCGCCAGCAGCTTGGGCCCAAAAGGACAGGGGATCGGGGAGCTGTTTTTT.

The V gene is TRBV5-1, the J gene TRBJ2-5, with D perhaps TRBD2 (5 bases). The CDR3 is 16 amino acids. Germline V gives CDR1 SGHRS, CDR2 YFSETQ. Trimming left V 4 bases short and J 1 base short, with 17 bases between. The CDR3 here is CASSRETGLGQETQYF. The CDR3 DNA is TGCGCCAGCAGCAGAGAAACCGGACTGGGCCAAGAGACCCAGTACTTC.

The CDR3 here is CASQSGRGYGYTF. CDR3 bases: TGTGCCAGCCAATCAGGCAGGGGCTATGGCTACACCTTC. The chain recombines TRBV27 with TRBJ1-2; weak D call: TRBD1 (6 bases). The V gene's germline CDR1 is MNHEY and CDR2 SMNVEV (reference sequence). This CDR3 spans 13 amino acids. V shed 8 bases and J shed 4 bases, with 14 bases lying between them.

The rearrangement links TRBV25-1 to TRBJ1-2; no clear D gene. V was cut by 7 bases and J by 9 bases, with 18 bases left in between. From germline, CDR1 is MGHDK and CDR2 SYGVNS. There are 13 residues in the CDR3. Here the CDR3 DNA reads TGTGCCAGCAAGGGATCTAACCTTATCCGCTACACCTTC. Amino acids: CASKGSNLIRYTF.

This chain uses TRBV29-1 with TRBJ1-5; D is unclear. The CDR3 spans 13 residues. The germline gives CDR1 SQVTM, CDR2 ANQGSEA. Trimming cost V 4 bases and J 5 bases, with 12 bases left between them. The CDR3 loop is CSVAGQWDQPQHF. The CDR3 DNA reads TGCAGCGTTGCCGGCCAGTGGGATCAGCCCCAGCATTTT.

This sequence joins TRBV2 and TRBJ1-2; D may be TRBD1 (6 bases). Per the germline V gene, CDR1 is SNHLY and CDR2 is FYNNEI. V lost 4 bases and J 6 bases, leaving 18 bases between the germline ends. The CDR3 contains 15 residues. This CDR3 is CASSVLQGRGNGYTF. The CDR3 nucleotides read TGTGCCAGCAGTGTACTTCAGGGGAGGGGAAATGGCTACACCTTC.

V gene TRBV29-1 combines with J gene TRBJ1-1, with D maybe TRBD1 (5 bases). The CDR3 runs 13 residues. V was shortened by 4 bases and J by 0 bases, with 9 bases between the two germline ends. Germline CDR1 and CDR2: SQVTM and ANQGSEA. CDR3 DNA sequence: TGCAGCGTTGGCCTGACAGTGAACACTGAAGCTTTCTTT. Translated: CSVGLTVNTEAFF.